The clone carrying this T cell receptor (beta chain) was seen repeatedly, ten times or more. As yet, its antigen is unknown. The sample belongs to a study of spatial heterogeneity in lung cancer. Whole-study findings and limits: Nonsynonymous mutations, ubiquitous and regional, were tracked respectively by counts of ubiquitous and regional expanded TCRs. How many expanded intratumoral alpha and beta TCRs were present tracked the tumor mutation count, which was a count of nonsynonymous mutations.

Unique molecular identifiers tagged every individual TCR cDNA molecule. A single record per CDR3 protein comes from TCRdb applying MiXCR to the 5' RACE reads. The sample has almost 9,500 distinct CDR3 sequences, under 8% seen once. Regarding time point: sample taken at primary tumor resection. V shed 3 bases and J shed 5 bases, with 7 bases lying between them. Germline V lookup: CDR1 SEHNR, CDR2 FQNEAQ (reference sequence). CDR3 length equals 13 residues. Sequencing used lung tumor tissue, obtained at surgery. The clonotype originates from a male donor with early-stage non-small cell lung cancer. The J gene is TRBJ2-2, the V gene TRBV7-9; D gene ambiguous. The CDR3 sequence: CASSFHITGELFF. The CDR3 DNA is TGTGCCAGCAGCTTTCACATAACCGGGGAGCTGTTTTTT.